This T cell receptor beta chain was found in a study of read filtering for tumor transcriptome and immune sequencing. Across the study: R-ISS stage counts were about eight for I, roughly 16 for II, 7 for III.

This clonotype was seen ten or more times. The CDR3 runs 13 residues. Germline-derived CDR1 and CDR2 are DFQATT and SNEGSKA (reference sequence). V was shortened by 6 bases and J by 0 bases, with 11 bases between the two germline ends. From approximately 430 ng of RNA, a library with molecular barcoded alpha/delta and beta/gamma adaptors was made. TCRdb re-derived calls from the reads in MiXCR, one entry per CDR3 protein. Altogether about 50,000 distinct CDR3 sequences are present, around 20% being singletons, with the ten largest covering 30% to 45%. The TCR originated in a donor aged 40 or older with multiple myeloma. Material: a population of CD138-negative cells sorted from bone marrow. The gene calls are TRBV20-1 and TRBJ1-1, with no clear D. The CDR3 DNA reads as TGCAGTGCGGAGACACCCATGAACACTGAAGCTTTCTTT. The encoded protein is CSAETPMNTEAFF.